Listed below are T cell receptor beta chains from one sample, sequenced in a study of blood T cell repertoires in COVID-19. The repertoire was sequenced with immunoSEQ multiplex PCR; TCRdb's copy has only in-frame clones and lacks some. The sample yields 15,000 to 20,000 clones, roughly nine tenths seen once. Sequencing input: peripheral blood. The origin of the receptors is a human donor in a cohort sampled during active COVID-19. Each CDR3 is given with its conserved first and last residue. D genes are given only for firm matches. Expanded clones get a size class; other rows say once, few or many, or leave the size out.

d_call: NA; j_call: TRBJ1-2; clone_size: NA; v_call: TRBV6-2/TRBV6-3; cdr3_nt: TGTGCCAGCAGTCATACAGCAAACTATGGCTACACCTTC; cdr3_aa: CASSHTANYGYTF
d_call: NA; j_call: TRBJ2-1; clone_size: NA; v_call: TRBV11-3; cdr3_nt: TGTGCCAGCAGCTTAGGGTCCGGTCTCCACAATGAGCAGTTCTTC; cdr3_aa: CASSLGSGLHNEQFF
d_call: NA; j_call: TRBJ1-2; clone_size: NA; v_call: TRBV15; cdr3_nt: TGTGCCACCAGCCCCCGGGGGGTTGGGGGGCTGGATGGCTACACCTTC; cdr3_aa: CATSPRGVGGLDGYTF
d_call: TRBD1; j_call: TRBJ1-6; clone_size: NA; v_call: TRBV27; cdr3_nt: TGTGCCAGCAGCGAGGGACAGTCCCCCCTCCACTTT; cdr3_aa: CASSEGQSPLHF
d_call: NA; j_call: TRBJ2-7; clone_size: few; v_call: TRBV5-4; cdr3_nt: TGTGCCAGCAGCTTTCGGGGGTATGATTACGAGCAGTACTTC; cdr3_aa: CASSFRGYDYEQYF
d_call: NA; j_call: TRBJ1-5; clone_size: NA; v_call: TRBV10-3; cdr3_nt: TGTGCCATAAGAAGGGACTTTGGTAGCAATCAGCCCCAGCATTTT; cdr3_aa: CAIRRDFGSNQPQHF
d_call: NA; j_call: TRBJ2-5; clone_size: NA; v_call: TRBV10-3; cdr3_nt: TGTGCCATCAGTGGAATCCCCTCGGCCGGGGCCCAGTACTTC; cdr3_aa: CAISGIPSAGAQYF
d_call: NA; j_call: TRBJ2-5; clone_size: NA; v_call: TRBV7-6; cdr3_nt: TGTGCCAGCAGCTTAGACAGGATGGAGACCCAGTACTTC; cdr3_aa: CASSLDRMETQYF
d_call: NA; j_call: TRBJ1-1; clone_size: NA; v_call: TRBV7-8; cdr3_nt: TGTGCCAGCAGCTTAGGGGGCCTGAACACTGAAGCTTTCTTT; cdr3_aa: CASSLGGLNTEAFF
d_call: TRBD2; j_call: TRBJ2-3; clone_size: NA; v_call: TRBV7-2; cdr3_nt: TGTGCCAGCAGCTCGAGGACTAGCGGGGGGGATACGCAGTATTTT; cdr3_aa: CASSSRTSGGDTQYF
d_call: NA; j_call: TRBJ1-1; clone_size: few; v_call: TRBV7-9; cdr3_nt: TGTGCCAGCAGCCAGGGTCAGGGCCAGCGGGACACTGAAGCTTTCTTT; cdr3_aa: CASSQGQGQRDTEAFF
d_call: NA; j_call: TRBJ2-1; clone_size: NA; v_call: TRBV6-6; cdr3_nt: TGTGCCAGCAGTCCCGTTTTAGGGGACAATGAGCAGTTCTTC; cdr3_aa: CASSPVLGDNEQFF
d_call: NA; j_call: TRBJ2-6; clone_size: NA; v_call: TRBV19; cdr3_nt: TGTGCCAGTAGGCCCGGAGGGGTGCCTGGGGCCAACGTCCTGACTTTC; cdr3_aa: CASRPGGVPGANVLTF
d_call: NA; j_call: TRBJ1-2; clone_size: few; v_call: TRBV4-2; cdr3_nt: TGTGCCAGCAGCCTGACGCGGGACCTCTCTTCATATGGCTACACCTTC; cdr3_aa: CASSLTRDLSSYGYTF
d_call: TRBD1; j_call: TRBJ2-4; clone_size: NA; v_call: TRBV7-2; cdr3_nt: TGTGCCAGCAGCTTAAACATAGGACAGGGAAACATTCAGTACTTC; cdr3_aa: CASSLNIGQGNIQYF
d_call: TRBD1; j_call: TRBJ1-6; clone_size: NA; v_call: TRBV7-9; cdr3_nt: TGTGCCAGCAGCTTAAACGGACAGGGAAGTTCACCCCTCCACTTT; cdr3_aa: CASSLNGQGSSPLHF
d_call: NA; j_call: TRBJ2-1; clone_size: NA; v_call: TRBV21-1; cdr3_nt: TGTGCCAGCAGCCCTGACAGGGGGTCCTACAATGAGCAGTTCTTC; cdr3_aa: CASSPDRGSYNEQFF
d_call: NA; j_call: TRBJ2-6; clone_size: NA; v_call: TRBV19; cdr3_nt: TGTGCCAGTACCCCCCTGCGAAGCGGCTCTGGGGCCAACGTCCTGACTTTC; cdr3_aa: CASTPLRSGSGANVLTF
d_call: TRBD1; j_call: TRBJ2-7; clone_size: NA; v_call: TRBV27; cdr3_nt: TGTGCCAGCAGTTTATACCGGGACAGCCCCTACGAGCAGTACTTC; cdr3_aa: CASSLYRDSPYEQYF
d_call: NA; j_call: TRBJ2-5; clone_size: NA; v_call: TRBV18; cdr3_nt: TGTGCCAGCTCACCACCGGCGGGAAAAGAGACCCAGTACTTC; cdr3_aa: CASSPPAGKETQYF
d_call: NA; j_call: TRBJ2-3; clone_size: NA; v_call: TRBV5-8; cdr3_nt: TGTGCCAGCAGCTTGCGGCTTGGGGCTAGCACAGATACGCAGTATTTT; cdr3_aa: CASSLRLGASTDTQYF
d_call: TRBD1; j_call: TRBJ2-1; clone_size: NA; v_call: TRBV11-3; cdr3_nt: TGTGCCAGCAGCTACGGGGGCCAGGGGGCGCGAAATGAGCAGTTCTTC; cdr3_aa: CASSYGGQGARNEQFF
d_call: NA; j_call: TRBJ2-1; clone_size: NA; v_call: TRBV28; cdr3_nt: TGTGCCAGCCGGAAGCGGAATCGGGTTGTATACAATGAGCAGTTCTTC; cdr3_aa: CASRKRNRVVYNEQFF
d_call: NA; j_call: TRBJ1-2; clone_size: NA; v_call: TRBV27; cdr3_nt: TGTGCCAGCAGCCCTGGGGGGGGGCGACACTATGGCTACACCTTC; cdr3_aa: CASSPGGGRHYGYTF
d_call: TRBD1; j_call: TRBJ1-2; clone_size: NA; v_call: TRBV19; cdr3_nt: TGTGCCAGTAGTACGGGACAGGGGGTGAACTATGGCTACACCTTC; cdr3_aa: CASSTGQGVNYGYTF
d_call: TRBD1; j_call: TRBJ1-3; clone_size: NA; v_call: TRBV9; cdr3_nt: TGTGCCAGCAGCGTAGACCAGGGGGCCGGAAACACCATATATTTT; cdr3_aa: CASSVDQGAGNTIYF
d_call: TRBD2; j_call: TRBJ2-7; clone_size: NA; v_call: TRBV4-2; cdr3_nt: TGTGCCAGCAGGGGCGGGGGCTACGAGCAGTACTTC; cdr3_aa: CASRGGGYEQYF
d_call: NA; j_call: TRBJ1-2; clone_size: NA; v_call: TRBV3-1/TRBV3-2; cdr3_nt: TGTGCCAGCAGCCAAGCGGACAGAGTCTATGGCTACACCTTC; cdr3_aa: CASSQADRVYGYTF
d_call: NA; j_call: TRBJ1-2; clone_size: medium-sized; v_call: TRBV2; cdr3_nt: TGTGCCAGCGCAAACACAGGGTGGGGGTATGGCTACACCTTC; cdr3_aa: CASANTGWGYGYTF
d_call: NA; j_call: TRBJ2-3; clone_size: NA; v_call: TRBV27; cdr3_nt: TGTGCCAGCACTAATACGGGGGGCCCGGGACACGTACCTCCTAGCACAGATACGCAGTATTTT; cdr3_aa: CASTNTGGPGHVPPSTDTQYF
d_call: TRBD2; j_call: TRBJ2-1; clone_size: NA; v_call: TRBV6-2/TRBV6-3; cdr3_nt: TGTGCCAGCAGCTCCGTCCGCGGGGGGCTTGTCAATGAGCAGTTCTTC; cdr3_aa: CASSSVRGGLVNEQFF
d_call: NA; j_call: TRBJ1-2; clone_size: NA; v_call: TRBV5-6; cdr3_nt: TGTGCCAGCAGCTGGTCCCCCCAGAACAACTATGGCTACACCTTC; cdr3_aa: CASSWSPQNNYGYTF
d_call: TRBD1; j_call: TRBJ1-2; clone_size: NA; v_call: TRBV27; cdr3_nt: TGTGCCAGCAGTCCCGGGTCAGGGGGGCTTGGCTACACCTTC; cdr3_aa: CASSPGSGGLGYTF
d_call: NA; j_call: TRBJ2-7; clone_size: NA; v_call: TRBV23-1; cdr3_nt: TGCGCCAGCAGTCAATCAAGACTGCTACTCTACGGGCAGTACTTC; cdr3_aa: CASSQSRLLLYGQYF
d_call: TRBD1; j_call: TRBJ2-3; clone_size: NA; v_call: TRBV3-1/TRBV3-2; cdr3_nt: TGTGCCAGCACCGACAGGGGTCGGGATACGCAGTATTTT; cdr3_aa: CASTDRGRDTQYF
d_call: TRBD2; j_call: TRBJ2-4; clone_size: NA; v_call: TRBV7-9; cdr3_nt: TGTGCCAGCAGCTTAGACCAGACTAGCGGGGGGGCGAACATTCAGTACTTC; cdr3_aa: CASSLDQTSGGANIQYF
d_call: NA; j_call: TRBJ1-2; clone_size: NA; v_call: TRBV30; cdr3_nt: TGTGCCTGGAGTCCACACAGGGCTGACTATGGCTACACCTTC; cdr3_aa: CAWSPHRADYGYTF
d_call: TRBD1; j_call: TRBJ1-6; clone_size: NA; v_call: TRBV6-2/TRBV6-3; cdr3_nt: TGTGCCAGCAGTCAGACAGGGTCTTCACCCCTCCACTTT; cdr3_aa: CASSQTGSSPLHF
d_call: TRBD2; j_call: TRBJ2-3; clone_size: once; v_call: TRBV7-3; cdr3_nt: TGTGCCAGCAGCTTAACGCTAGCGGGGGATACGCAGTATTTT; cdr3_aa: CASSLTLAGDTQYF
d_call: TRBD1; j_call: TRBJ2-5; clone_size: NA; v_call: TRBV6-6; cdr3_nt: TGTGCCAGCAGTTACACCCCGACAGGGTCGAAAGAGACCCAGTACTTC; cdr3_aa: CASSYTPTGSKETQYF
d_call: TRBD2; j_call: TRBJ2-5; clone_size: NA; v_call: TRBV4-2; cdr3_nt: TGTGCCAGCAGCCAAGGGACTAGCGGACAAGAGACCCAGTACTTC; cdr3_aa: CASSQGTSGQETQYF
d_call: TRBD2; j_call: TRBJ2-3; clone_size: NA; v_call: TRBV7-8; cdr3_nt: TGTGCCAGCAGCTCGGGAGGAGGTTGGCGGACCCGCACAGATACGCAGTATTTT; cdr3_aa: CASSSGGGWRTRTDTQYF
d_call: TRBD1; j_call: TRBJ1-1; clone_size: few; v_call: TRBV6-5; cdr3_nt: TGTGCCAGCAGTTACTCGAGGGGGCTTGAAGCTTTCTTT; cdr3_aa: CASSYSRGLEAFF
d_call: TRBD2; j_call: TRBJ2-7; clone_size: NA; v_call: TRBV6-6; cdr3_nt: TGTGCCAGCAGCCCAGATAACAGCGGGGGGCAGTACTTC; cdr3_aa: CASSPDNSGGQYF
d_call: TRBD1; j_call: TRBJ1-5; clone_size: few; v_call: TRBV6-6; cdr3_nt: TGTGCCAGCAGTCCCGGGACAGGGTCATATAGCAATCAGCCCCAGCATTTT; cdr3_aa: CASSPGTGSYSNQPQHF
d_call: TRBD2; j_call: TRBJ2-5; clone_size: NA; v_call: TRBV29-1; cdr3_nt: TGCAGCGTTAATCCTTCCTCCACTAGCGGGGAAGAGACCCAGTACTTC; cdr3_aa: CSVNPSSTSGEETQYF
d_call: NA; j_call: TRBJ2-3; clone_size: NA; v_call: TRBV5-1; cdr3_nt: TGCGCCAGCAGCGAAAGGGGGGGGCGTGATGTGGATACGCAGTATTTT; cdr3_aa: CASSERGGRDVDTQYF
d_call: TRBD1; j_call: TRBJ2-7; clone_size: NA; v_call: TRBV27; cdr3_nt: TGTGCCAGCAGTACCCTGACAGGGGTCTCCTACGAGCAGTACTTC; cdr3_aa: CASSTLTGVSYEQYF
d_call: TRBD2; j_call: TRBJ2-1; clone_size: NA; v_call: TRBV7-8; cdr3_nt: TGTGCCAGCAGCTTAGGGCGGGGGGCCTACAATGAGCAGTTCTTC; cdr3_aa: CASSLGRGAYNEQFF
d_call: TRBD1; j_call: TRBJ2-3; clone_size: NA; v_call: TRBV5-1; cdr3_nt: TGCGCCAGCTTCGACAGGGCGGACGCAGATACGCAGTATTTT; cdr3_aa: CASFDRADADTQYF
d_call: TRBD2; j_call: TRBJ2-5; clone_size: NA; v_call: TRBV7-2; cdr3_nt: TGTGCCAGCAGCTTAGTCACTAGCGGGGGACGAGAGACCCAGTACTTC; cdr3_aa: CASSLVTSGGRETQYF
d_call: TRBD1; j_call: TRBJ1-1; clone_size: NA; v_call: TRBV25-1; cdr3_nt: TGTGCCAGCCAAGAACAGGGGGCTGAAGCTTTCTTT; cdr3_aa: CASQEQGAEAFF